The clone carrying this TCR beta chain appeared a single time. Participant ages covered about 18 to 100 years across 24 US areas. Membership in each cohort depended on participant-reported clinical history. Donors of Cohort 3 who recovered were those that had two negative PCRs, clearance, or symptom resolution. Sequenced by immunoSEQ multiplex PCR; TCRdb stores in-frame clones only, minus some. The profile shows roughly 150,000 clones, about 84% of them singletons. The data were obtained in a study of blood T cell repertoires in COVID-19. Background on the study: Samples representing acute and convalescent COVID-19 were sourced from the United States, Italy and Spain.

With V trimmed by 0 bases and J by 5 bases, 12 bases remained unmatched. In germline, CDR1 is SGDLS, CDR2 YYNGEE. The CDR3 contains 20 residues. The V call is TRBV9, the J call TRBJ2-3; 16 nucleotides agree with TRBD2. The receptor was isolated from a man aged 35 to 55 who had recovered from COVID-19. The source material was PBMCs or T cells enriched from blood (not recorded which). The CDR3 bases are TGTGCCAGCAGCGTAGCTCCCTCTGGGACTAGCGGGGGGGCCAGAGATACGCAGTATTTT. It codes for CASSVAPSGTSGGARDTQYF.